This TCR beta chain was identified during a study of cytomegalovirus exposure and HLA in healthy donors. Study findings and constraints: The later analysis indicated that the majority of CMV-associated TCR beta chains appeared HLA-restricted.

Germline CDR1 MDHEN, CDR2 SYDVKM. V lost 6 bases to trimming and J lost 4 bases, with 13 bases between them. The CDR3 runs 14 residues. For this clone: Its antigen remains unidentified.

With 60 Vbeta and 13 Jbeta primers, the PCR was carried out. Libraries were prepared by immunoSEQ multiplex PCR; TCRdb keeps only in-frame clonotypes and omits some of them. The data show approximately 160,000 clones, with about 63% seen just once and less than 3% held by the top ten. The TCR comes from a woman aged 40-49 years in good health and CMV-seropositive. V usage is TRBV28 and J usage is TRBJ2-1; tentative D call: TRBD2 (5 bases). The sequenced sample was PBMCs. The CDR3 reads CASSRTGMYNEQFF. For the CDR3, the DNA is TGTGCCAGCAGCCGGACGGGGATGTACAATGAGCAGTTCTTC.